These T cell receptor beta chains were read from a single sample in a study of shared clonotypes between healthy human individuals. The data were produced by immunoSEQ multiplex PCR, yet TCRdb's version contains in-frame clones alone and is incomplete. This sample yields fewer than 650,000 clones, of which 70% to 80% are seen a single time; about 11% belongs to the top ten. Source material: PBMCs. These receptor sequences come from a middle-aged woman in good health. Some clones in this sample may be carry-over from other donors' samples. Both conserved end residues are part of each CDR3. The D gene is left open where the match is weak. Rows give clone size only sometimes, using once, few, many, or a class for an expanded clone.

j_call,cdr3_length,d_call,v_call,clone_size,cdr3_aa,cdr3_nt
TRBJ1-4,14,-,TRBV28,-,CASSLLGENEKLFF,TGTGCCAGCAGTTTATTGGGGGAGAATGAAAAACTGTTTTTT
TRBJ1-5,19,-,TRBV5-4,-,CASSPAGYWDYISNQPQHF,TGTGCCAGCAGCCCGGCAGGGTATTGGGACTACATTAGCAATCAGCCCCAGCATTTT
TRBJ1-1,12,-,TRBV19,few,CASLSPLAEAFF,TGTGCCAGCCTTTCCCCGTTGGCTGAAGCTTTCTTT
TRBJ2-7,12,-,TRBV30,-,CAWSPNRYEQYF,TGTGCCTGGAGCCCCAATCGCTACGAGCAGTACTTC
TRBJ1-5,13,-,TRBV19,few,CASSKGRDQPQHF,TGTGCCAGCAGCAAGGGACGAGATCAGCCCCAGCATTTT
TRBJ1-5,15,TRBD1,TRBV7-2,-,CASSLAGGARQPQHF,TGTGCCAGCAGCTTAGCAGGGGGCGCTAGACAGCCCCAGCATTTT
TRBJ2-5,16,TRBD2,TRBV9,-,CASSVGGTNIGETQYF,TGTGCCAGCAGCGTGGGCGGGACTAATATAGGAGAGACCCAGTACTTC
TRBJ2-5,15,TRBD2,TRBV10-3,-,CAIRHSGKLQETQYF,TGTGCCATTAGACATAGCGGGAAGCTACAAGAGACCCAGTACTTC
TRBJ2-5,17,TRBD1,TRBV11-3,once,CASSRGWGQGGQETQYF,TGTGCCAGCAGCCGAGGGTGGGGACAGGGAGGGCAAGAGACCCAGTACTTC
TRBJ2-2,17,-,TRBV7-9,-,CASSSRGAQANTGELFF,TGTGCCAGCAGCTCCCGAGGGGCCCAGGCGAACACCGGGGAGCTGTTTTTT
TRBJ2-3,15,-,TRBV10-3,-,CAISDGGVSTDTQYF,TGTGCCATCAGTGATGGGGGAGTTAGCACAGATACGCAGTATTTT
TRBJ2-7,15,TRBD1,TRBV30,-,CAWRRTGGEPYEQYF,TGTGCCTGGAGGCGGACAGGGGGGGAACCCTACGAGCAGTACTTC
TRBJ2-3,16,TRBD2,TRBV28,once,CASSPISGSKTDTQYF,TGTGCCAGCAGTCCGATTAGCGGGAGTAAGACAGATACGCAGTATTTT
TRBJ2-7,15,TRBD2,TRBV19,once,CASSTPGLAGGEQYF,TGTGCCAGTAGTACCCCGGGACTAGCGGGCGGCGAGCAGTACTTC
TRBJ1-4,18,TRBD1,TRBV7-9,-,CASSLGTGTGVTNEKLFF,TGTGCCAGCAGCTTAGGAACCGGGACAGGTGTCACTAATGAAAAACTGTTTTTT
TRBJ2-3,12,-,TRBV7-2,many,CASSFTPPTQYF,TGTGCCAGCAGCTTCACACCCCCCACGCAGTATTTT
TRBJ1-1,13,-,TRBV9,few,CASSVVGYTEAFF,TGTGCCAGCAGCGTAGTGGGGTACACTGAAGCTTTCTTT
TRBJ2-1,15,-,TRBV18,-,CASSPGGSSYNEQFF,TGTGCCAGCTCACCAGGGGGGAGCTCCTACAATGAGCAGTTCTTC
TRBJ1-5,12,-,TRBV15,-,CATSRESQPQHF,TGTGCCACCAGCAGAGAGAGTCAGCCCCAGCATTTT
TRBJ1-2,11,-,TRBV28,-,CASRTNYGYTF,TGTGCCAGCAGGACTAACTATGGCTACACCTTC
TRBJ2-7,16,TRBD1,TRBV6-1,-,CASSEAFGQGSYEQYF,TGTGCCAGCAGTGAAGCGTTTGGACAGGGCTCCTACGAGCAGTACTTC
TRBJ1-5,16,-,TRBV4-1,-,CASSLPPGRTNQPQHF,TGCGCCAGCAGCCTACCCCCTGGGCGGACGAATCAGCCCCAGCATTTT
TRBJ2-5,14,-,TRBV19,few,CASSIPGIQETQYF,TGTGCCAGTAGTATTCCGGGAATCCAAGAGACCCAGTACTTC
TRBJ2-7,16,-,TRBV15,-,CATSPRKSFHSYEQYF,TGTGCCACCAGCCCCCGCAAGTCGTTCCACTCCTACGAGCAGTACTTC
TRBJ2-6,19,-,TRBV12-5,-,CASGLVAGTPNSGANVLTF,TGTGCTAGTGGTTTGGTAGCCGGGACACCGAACTCTGGGGCCAACGTCCTGACTTTC
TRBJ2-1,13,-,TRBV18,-,CASSPPSKVQQFF,TGTGCCAGCTCACCACCGTCGAAGGTCCAGCAGTTCTTC
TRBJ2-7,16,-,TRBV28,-,CASTIKRGKVSYEQYF,TGTGCCAGCACCATTAAGAGGGGGAAGGTTTCCTACGAGCAGTACTTC
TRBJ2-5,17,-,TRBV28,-,CASSPPARWDAQETQYF,TGTGCCAGCAGCCCCCCGGCGCGATGGGACGCCCAAGAGACCCAGTACTTC
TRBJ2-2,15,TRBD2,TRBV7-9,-,CASSLVLAGAGELFF,TGTGCCAGCAGCTTAGTTCTAGCGGGAGCTGGGGAGCTGTTTTTT